Following are 24 T cell receptor beta chains from one sample sequenced in a study of T-cell reconstitution after alpha-beta-depleted transplantation in children. Notes on the study in general: As was reported, about two months after transplant, alpha-beta T cells came from several hundred expanded graft clones.

For TCRbeta, the library was prepared with unique molecular identifiers. TCRdb redid the calling of the PCR reads with MiXCR, one entry per CDR3 protein. The sample has approximately 32,000 distinct CDR3 sequences, about 7% seen once. These receptors have no identified antigens. The source was peripheral blood, collected 60 days after TCRalphabeta/CD19-depleted stem cell transplant. Source of these receptors: a child under two years old who had a stem cell transplant for acute myeloid leukemia, so the T cells may come from the graft donor.

This clonotype came up once. The V and J genes are TRBV19 and TRBJ2-1; TRBD2 agrees at 13 bases. V shed 2 bases, J shed 7 bases, and the junction held 5 bases outside the gene matches. Germline-derived CDR1 and CDR2 are LNHDA and SQIVND (reference sequence). The CDR3 is 16 residues long. Here the CDR3 reads CASSISETSGRNEQFF. Here the CDR3 DNA reads TGTGCCAGTAGTATAAGCGAGACTAGCGGGAGGAATGAGCAGTTCTTC.

V and J are TRBV7-9 and TRBJ2-7, with D perhaps TRBD1 (6 bases). The V end was cut by 5 bases, the J end by 3 bases, with 14 bases between. The germline V gene has CDR1 SEHNR and CDR2 FQNEAQ (reference sequence). The CDR3 is 14 residues long. In nucleotides, the CDR3 is TGTGCCAGCAGCCGACCGACAGGATACTACGAGCAGTACTTC. Amino acid sequence: CASSRPTGYYEQYF.

This clonotype was seen ten or more times. V is TRBV12-3 or TRBV12-4 and J is TRBJ2-3; D ambiguous. The V end lost 5 bases, the J end lost 3 bases, and 12 bases lay between the germline ends. CDR3 length: 14 residues. This CDR3 is CASSLWAPTDTQYF. The CDR3 DNA reads TGTGCCAGCAGTCTATGGGCCCCGACAGATACGCAGTATTTT.

This clonotype was counted at least ten times. CDR3 sequence: CAIGGYNEQFF. The DNA for the CDR3 is TGTGCCATCGGGGGGTACAATGAGCAGTTCTTC. The V and J genes are TRBV10-3 and TRBJ2-1; D perhaps matches TRBD2 (6 bases). CDR1 and CDR2 (germline): ENHRY, SYGVKD. The V end was cut by 8 bases, the J end by 4 bases, with 6 bases between. CDR3 length: 11 amino acids.

There are a few counts of this clonotype. The junction and the germline gene differ at one end; a read error may be behind it. The CDR3 loop reads CASQRLGETTGELFF. CDR3 bases: TGTGCCAGCCAGCGACTTGGCGAGACAACCGGAGAGCTGTTTTTT. V is TRBV6-1 and J is TRBJ2-2; D gene uncertain. The germline V gene has CDR1 MNHNS and CDR2 SASEGT. The CDR3 has 15 amino acids.

In its sample, this clonotype was seen many times. The rearrangement joins TRBV7-9 to TRBJ2-7; TRBD2 agrees at 8 bases. V shed 3 bases and J 2 bases; nucleotides not matched to a gene: 3. The CDR3 length is 14 residues. Per the germline V gene, CDR1 is SEHNR and CDR2 is FQNEAQ (reference sequence). The CDR3 DNA reads TGTGCCAGCAGCTTCGGAGCGGGGGCCTACGAGCAGTACTTC. Its translation is CASSFGAGAYEQYF.

This clonotype appeared many times. The chain has TRBV6-2 or TRBV6-3 and TRBJ2-2, with 14 bases fitting TRBD2. CDR3 length: 19 amino acids. V lost 4 bases and J lost 1; bases outside the gene matches: 8. Per the germline V gene, CDR1 is MNHEY and CDR2 is SVGEGT. The CDR3 DNA is TGTGCCAGCAGTTCCCCCGGGACTAGCGGGAGAAAGAACACCGGGGAGCTGTTTTTT. Protein product: CASSSPGTSGRKNTGELFF.

This clonotype was seen repeatedly, ten times or more. The chain has TRBV2 and TRBJ1-1; 11 bases are a match to TRBD1. Germline V CDR1 and CDR2: SNHLY, FYNNEI. The CDR3 length is 16 residues. The J segment lost 4 bases and the V segment lost 2 bases, leaving 6 bases of the junction unmatched. Written as DNA, the CDR3 is TGTGCCAGCAGTGAATTTTGGACAGGGGGCGTCACTGAAGCTTTCTTT. It is translated as CASSEFWTGGVTEAFF.

This clonotype was picked up many times. The chain carries TRBV18 and TRBJ2-5, with unresolved D. Trimming took 2 bases from V and 3 from J, leaving 10 bases between them. The CDR3 sequence is 14 residues long. CDR1 and CDR2 from the germline V gene are KGHSH and LQKENI. The CDR3 DNA is TGTGCCAGCTCACCATTGGCAGAAAAAGAGACCCAGTACTTC. It encodes CASSPLAEKETQYF. Full variable domain (missing parts from reference TRBV18 and TRBJ2-5): NAGVMQNPRHLVRRRGQEARLRCSPMKGHSHVYWYRQLPEEGLKFMVYLQKENIIDESGMPKERFSAEFPKEGPSILRIQQVVRGDSAAYFCASSPLAEKETQYFGPGTRLLVL.

The sample holds many counts of this clonotype. The chain combines TRBV28 with TRBJ1-2, with a possible D match to TRBD1 (6 bases). This CDR3 contains 14 residues. The germline CDR1 and CDR2 sequences are MDHEN and SYDVKM. Trimming stripped 7 bases from V and 4 bases from J, with 16 bases between. In nucleotides, the CDR3 is TGTGCCAGCACCGAGAGACCAGGGGTCTATGGCTACACCTTC. Residues: CASTERPGVYGYTF.

Ten or more counts support this clonotype. J is TRBJ2-6 and V is TRBV6-2 or TRBV6-3; 7 bases line up with TRBD1. This CDR3 region has 17 residues. Germline V gene lookup returns CDR1 MNHEY and CDR2 SVGEGT. The trim removed 2 bases at V and 6 bases at J, leaving 10 bases unmatched. CDR3 sequence: CASSYPVTGIKANVLTF. CDR3 nucleotides: TGTGCCAGCAGTTACCCAGTGACAGGGATTAAGGCCAACGTCCTGACTTTC.

This clonotype has a count of ten or more. The chain combines TRBV5-5 with TRBJ2-1; weak D call: TRBD2 (6 bases). CDR1 is SGHKS and CDR2 is YYEKEE in the germline V gene (reference sequence). Trimming shortened V by 2 bases and J by 6 bases, and 9 bases separated the two germline ends. The CDR3 contains 13 residues. In DNA form, the CDR3 reads TGTGCCAGCAGCTTCCGGGACTTCAATGAGCAGTTCTTC. Its translation is CASSFRDFNEQFF.

This clonotype has a count of ten or more. The V gene is TRBV21-1, the J gene TRBJ2-7; whether TRBD2, the table's D call, matches the DNA was not checked. TRBV21-1 is a listed pseudogene. The CDR3 spans 18 residues. The CDR3, as DNA: TGTGCCAGCAGCTCCCAAACCTCGGGGAGGGGGTTTTCCTACGAGCAGTACTTC. The encoded protein is CASSSQTSGRGFSYEQYF.

This clonotype was recorded at least ten times. The chain recombines TRBV4-2 with TRBJ2-7; tentatively, D is TRBD1 (5 bases). The length of the CDR3 is 14 residues. V lost 3 bases to trimming and J lost 2 bases, with 11 bases between them. CDR1 is LGHNA and CDR2 is YNFKEQ in the germline V gene. Written as DNA, the CDR3 is TGTGCCAGCAGCCAGACCCCAGGGACCTACGAGCAGTACTTC. Translated, it gives CASSQTPGTYEQYF.

In this sample, this clonotype turned up many times. V gene TRBV20-1 combines with J gene TRBJ2-2; D possibly corresponds to TRBD1 (5 bases). The length of the CDR3 is 16 residues. The V gene's germline CDR1 is DFQATT and CDR2 SNEGSKA (reference sequence). Trimming left V 0 bases short and J 6 bases short, with 17 bases between. The CDR3 protein is CSARDPLTARAGELFF. As DNA, the CDR3 is TGCAGTGCTAGAGACCCCCTAACCGCCAGGGCCGGGGAGCTGTTTTTT.

This clonotype showed up many times. The chain employs TRBV20-1 and TRBJ2-5; 7 bases agree with TRBD1. Trimming removed 4 bases from V and 1 base from J; junction bases left unmatched: 3. The CDR3 has 13 amino acids. In germline, CDR1 is DFQATT, CDR2 SNEGSKA (reference sequence). The DNA of the CDR3 is TGCAGTGCTACCCCAGGGGGCCAAGAGACCCAGTACTTC. Its protein product is CSATPGGQETQYF.

At least ten counts were recorded for this clonotype. V usage is TRBV24-1 and J usage is TRBJ2-7; no clear D. CDR1 KGHDR and CDR2 SFDVKD come from the germline V gene. Between the trimmed V and J ends, which lost 2 bases and 1 base, there was a span of 5 bases. CDR3 length equals 13 residues. The CDR3: CATSDSLSYEQYF. The CDR3 nucleotides read TGTGCCACCAGTGATTCCTTGTCCTACGAGCAGTACTTC.

This clonotype has ten or more counts. V and J are TRBV6-1 and TRBJ1-3; D gene ambiguous. This CDR3 has 14 residues. The V gene's germline CDR1 is MNHNS and CDR2 SASEGT. The V end lost 0 bases, the J end lost 4 bases, and 7 bases lay between the germline ends. CDR3 sequence (DNA): TGTGCCAGCAGTGAAGCCGGGCGCGGAAACACCATATATTTT. The encoded protein is CASSEAGRGNTIYF.

This clonotype was recorded many times. This chain joins TRBV12-3 or TRBV12-4 and TRBJ2-7; weak D call: TRBD1 (5 bases). This CDR3 is built from 14 residues. V lost 3 bases to trimming and J lost 6 bases, with 15 bases between them. Here the CDR3 reads CASSLAGNPPEQYF. CDR3 nucleotides: TGTGCCAGCAGTTTGGCAGGGAATCCCCCCGAGCAGTACTTC.

This clonotype was detected many times. The chain couples TRBV27 to TRBJ2-7; weak D call: TRBD2 (7 bases). V dropped 7 bases and J dropped 7 bases, with 20 bases sitting between them. Germline V lookup: CDR1 MNHEY, CDR2 SMNVEV (reference sequence). The CDR3 contains 14 residues. The CDR3 spells CASTKAPGGREQYF. The CDR3 DNA reads as TGTGCCAGCACTAAGGCCCCGGGGGGCAGGGAGCAGTACTTC.

There are many counts of this clonotype. The chain joins TRBV29-1 to TRBJ2-1; 7 nucleotides agree with TRBD2. The V gene's germline CDR1 is SQVTM and CDR2 ANQGSEA. The CDR3 totals 15 residues. The trim removed 1 base at V and 0 bases at J, leaving 3 bases unmatched. The CDR3 is CSVEGASGSYNEQFF. In DNA, the CDR3 is TGCAGCGTTGAAGGGGCTAGCGGCTCCTACAATGAGCAGTTCTTC.

The sample holds many counts of this clonotype. CDR3 DNA: TGTGCTCCAAACACCATATATTTT. Its translation is CAPNTIYF. This chain uses TRBV19 with TRBJ1-3; D unresolved. The CDR3 totals 8 residues. Germline assignment: CDR1 LNHDA and CDR2 SQIVND (reference sequence).

This chain joins TRBV5-6 and TRBJ2-7, with D hard to call. Looked up from germline, CDR1 is SGHDT and CDR2 is YYEEEE. The V end lost 4 bases, the J end lost 5 bases, and 7 bases lay between the germline ends. CDR3 length: 11 amino acids. The CDR3 reads CASSIRDEQYF. The DNA of the CDR3 is TGTGCCAGCAGCATTCGCGACGAGCAGTACTTC.

This clonotype was seen at least ten times. The rearrangement links TRBV5-6 to TRBJ2-1; D is unresolved. Trimming cost V 2 bases and J 0 bases, with 9 bases left between them. Germline V lookup: CDR1 SGHDT, CDR2 YYEEEE. The CDR3 loop spans 15 amino acids. The CDR3 region is CASSLWPSSYNEQFF. The CDR3 DNA sequence: TGTGCCAGCAGCTTATGGCCCAGCTCCTACAATGAGCAGTTCTTC.